The 10 T cell receptor beta chains reported below all come from one sample, sequenced in a study of blood T cell repertoires in COVID-19. This table comes from immunoSEQ multiplex PCR, and its TCRdb copy is limited to in-frame clones, with some not included. The sample lists about 140,000 clones, 84% occurring once. Material for sequencing was PBMCs or T cells enriched from blood (not recorded which). Source of these receptors: a woman aged 50 to 65 with acute COVID-19.

This clone was picked up one time. The CDR3 loop is CASSPTRALGYGYTF. CDR3 bases: TGTGCCAGCAGCCCTACGAGGGCTCTCGGCTATGGCTACACCTTC. This sequence joins TRBV7-2 and TRBJ1-2; D remains ambiguous. Per the germline V gene, CDR1 is SGHTA and CDR2 is FQGNSA. V was cut by 5 bases and J by 4 bases, with 17 bases left in between. The CDR3 has 15 amino acids.

The chain carries TRBV2 and TRBJ2-7, with TRBD1 matching over 10 bases. Trimming at V came to 4 bases and at J to 2 bases, leaving 5 bases not matched to a gene. CDR1 and CDR2 from the germline V gene are SNHLY and FYNNEI. This CDR3 contains 15 residues. The CDR3 DNA reads TGTGCCAGCAGTGGAAGGACAGGGGGGACCTACGAGCAGTACTTC. It specifies CASSGRTGGTYEQYF.

The CDR3 nucleotides read TGTGCCAGCTCACCAGGGACTAGCAGAGAGACCCAGTACTTC. Its protein product is CASSPGTSRETQYF. The chain is built from TRBV18 and TRBJ2-5; 9 bases are shared with TRBD2. Unmatched junction bases numbered 2, after V lost 2 bases and J lost 4 bases. The CDR3 has 14 amino acids. CDR1 and CDR2 (germline): KGHSH, LQKENI.

The V and J genes are TRBV6-6 and TRBJ1-6; tentatively, D is TRBD1 (6 bases). Germline V CDR1 and CDR2: MNHNY, SVGAGI (reference sequence). Trimming left V 2 bases short and J 9 bases short, with 17 bases between. The CDR3 runs 16 residues. The CDR3 region is CASSYVVGQGFSPLHF. CDR3 sequence (DNA): TGTGCCAGCAGTTACGTCGTCGGGCAGGGGTTTTCACCCCTCCACTTT.

The gene calls are TRBV6-1 and TRBJ2-5, with TRBD1 as a possible D gene (5 bases). Deletions cut 3 bases from V and 5 bases from J, with 16 bases between. Germline CDR1 MNHNS, CDR2 SASEGT. The CDR3 sequence is 15 residues long. In DNA form, the CDR3 reads TGTGCCAGCAGTGATGTCCAAGGGGTCGGTGAGACCCAGTACTTC. It encodes CASSDVQGVGETQYF.

The table lists this clone with a few counts. The chain combines TRBV2 with TRBJ1-1; 9 bases agree with TRBD1. CDR3 length: 15 residues. Trimming cost V 6 bases and J 2 bases; bases outside gene matches: 7. Germline lookup yields CDR1 SNHLY and CDR2 FYNNEI. CDR3 nucleotide sequence: TGTGCCAGCAGAATACGGGACAGGGTTAACACTGAAGCTTTCTTT. Its protein is CASRIRDRVNTEAFF.

This sequence joins TRBV20-1 and TRBJ2-7, with 9 bases fitting TRBD2. The CDR3 runs to 14 residues. The ends lost 3 bases at V and 5 bases at J; junction bases unmatched: 8. CDR1 and CDR2 from the germline V gene are DFQATT and SNEGSKA (reference sequence). The CDR3 DNA follows: TGCAGTGCTAGTTTAGCGGGAGTGATGAACGAGCAGTACTTC. Its protein product is CSASLAGVMNEQYF.

This rearrangement joins TRBV11-2 to TRBJ2-7; 13 bases fit TRBD2. V was pared by 7 bases and J by 5 bases, with 5 bases of the junction left unmatched. CDR1 and CDR2 from the germline V gene are SGHAT and FQNNGV. CDR3 size: 14 residues. CDR3 amino acids: CASTRGLAGDEQYF. The CDR3, as DNA: TGTGCCAGCACCAGAGGACTAGCGGGAGACGAGCAGTACTTC. The entire variable domain, with the rest obtained from reference TRBV11-2 and TRBJ2-7, is as follows: EAGVAQSPRYKIIEKRQSVAFWCNPISGHATLYWYQQILGQGPKLLIQFQNNGVVDDSQLPKDRFSAERLKGVDSTLKIQPAKLEDSAVYLCASTRGLAGDEQYFGPGTRLTVT.

The rearrangement joins TRBV5-1 to TRBJ2-3; perhaps TRBD2 as D (6 bases). V gave up 4 bases and J gave up 2 bases, with 11 bases separating them. Germline values: CDR1 SGHRS, CDR2 YFSETQ. This CDR3 contains 14 residues. CDR3 protein: CASSRDSFTDTQYF. The CDR3 DNA is TGCGCCAGCAGCCGGGACTCCTTCACAGATACGCAGTATTTT.

The CDR3 DNA is TGCGCCAGCAGCCAGGTACAATTTGGGGGCAGCAATCAGCCCCAGCATTTT. Translated: CASSQVQFGGSNQPQHF. The chain links TRBV4-1 to TRBJ1-5; a weak D match, TRBD1 (6 bases). Deletions cut 3 bases from V and 1 base from J, with 16 bases between. The germline V gene has CDR1 MGHRA and CDR2 YSYEKL. The CDR3 is 17 residues long.